This T cell receptor (beta chain) emerged from a study of T-cell memory formation after mild COVID-19. As for the study in general: Clusters of TCRs were largely donor specific. Study observations and caveats: Within pre-infection memory, some responding clones were found, suggesting cross-reactive memory joined.

Comment on this clonotype: What it recognizes is unknown.

Constant-segment primers served in 5'RACE that generated TCR alpha and TCR beta cDNA libraries bearing sample barcodes and UMIs. Via MiXCR, TCRdb re-called the 5' RACE reads, giving one row per CDR3 protein. The sample records tens of thousands of distinct CDR3 sequences, around 13% being singletons. V dropped 2 bases and J dropped 8 bases, with 12 bases sitting between them. CDR3 size: 13 residues. The germline V gene encodes CDR1 MNHEY and CDR2 SVGAGI. The J gene is TRBJ1-2, the V gene TRBV6-5; D gene uncertain. Sequencing used PBMCs or a T cell subset sorted from them (not recorded which). This clonotype originated in a man aged 18 to 30 who had mild COVID-19 (a few samples of this study predate the infection). Cell type and time point are not known. CDR3 DNA: TGTGCCAGCAGTTACACTGAAGTAGGAGGCTACACCTTC. It is translated as CASSYTEVGGYTF.